This TCR beta chain was recorded in a study of blood T cell repertoires in COVID-19. Study details: Italy, Spain and the United States were the sources of the convalescent and acute COVID-19 samples. PBMCs, B-cell-depleted T cells, or T cells provided the cDNA or gDNA that made up the material.

Germline V gene sequence: CDR1 LGHDT, CDR2 YNNKEL (reference sequence). The CDR3 extends over 18 amino acids. V shed 4 bases and J shed 0 bases, with 21 bases lying between them. Study processing details: Reference gene primer amplification gave estimated nucleated cell counts. Here immunoSEQ multiplex PCR was the method, and the copy in TCRdb shows in-frame clones only, minus some. The V and J calls and the clone size are those of that table, but D and trimming were determined from the DNA. Counted here are roughly 200,000 clones, around 90% occurring once; the ten biggest clones make up roughly 1.7%.

The rearrangement uses TRBV3-1 (or the pseudogene TRBV3-2) and TRBJ1-2; D not certain. This receptor was identified in a man between 65 and 85 years old with acute or convalescent COVID-19. The sequenced sample consisted of peripheral blood. DNA of the CDR3: TGTGCCAGCAGCCCCTTCGACTTTCCAGTCGCCCCTAACTATGGCTACACCTTC. It yields the protein CASSPFDFPVAPNYGYTF.